The 26 T cell receptor beta chains listed next were all sequenced from one sample in a study of beta chain features in type 1 diabetes. These TCRs' antigens remain unknown. Expressed TCRB transcripts were sequenced, since all the RNA that had been isolated was reverse transcribed. Repertoires were generated with immunoSEQ multiplex PCR, while TCRdb's copy carries only in-frame clones and drops some. This repertoire shows 150,000 to 200,000 clones, around 63% found once; its top ten account for roughly 0.089%. Study outcomes and limitations: Across all four CD4+ subsets, people with type 1 diabetes showed modestly shorter TCRB CDR3s.

The specimen was naive CD4+ T cells from blood. The origin of the receptors is a man aged 25 to 45 with type 1 diabetes.

This chain links TRBV9 with TRBJ2-3, with D perhaps matching TRBD1 (5 bases). V lost 1 base and J 2 bases, leaving 8 bases between the germline ends. CDR1 is SGDLS, CDR2 YYNGEE, per germline. The CDR3 totals 14 residues. The CDR3 is CASSVSGATDTQYF. CDR3 nucleotide sequence: TGTGCCAGCAGCGTAAGTGGGGCCACAGATACGCAGTATTTT. The entire variable domain, with the rest obtained from reference TRBV9 and TRBJ2-3, is as follows: DSGVTQTPKHLITATGQRVTLRCSPRSGDLSVYWYQQSLDQGLQFLIQYYNGEERAKGNILERFSAQQFPDLHSELNLSSLELGDSALYFCASSVSGATDTQYFGPGTRLTVL.

V is TRBV14 and J is TRBJ2-3; 9 bases are shared with TRBD1. The CDR3 consists of 13 residues. Germline loops: CDR1 SGHDN, CDR2 FVKESK. Germline trimming cut 4 bases from V and 8 bases from J; bases unmatched to any gene: 4. The DNA of the CDR3 is TGTGCCAGCAGCCCCCGACAGGGGGGTACGCAGTATTTT. Translated, it gives CASSPRQGGTQYF. Using reference TRBV14 and TRBJ2-3 for the parts outside the CDR3, the full variable domain is EAGVTQFPSHSVIEKGQTVTLRCDPISGHDNLYWYRRVMGKEIKFLLHFVKESKQDESGMPNNRFLAERTGGTYSTLKVQPAELEDSGVYFCASSPRQGGTQYFGPGTRLTVL.

V usage is TRBV30 and J usage is TRBJ1-1, with 7 bases identical to TRBD1. J gave up 5 bases and V 8 bases, and 23 bases lay outside the gene matches. The CDR3 spans 17 residues. CDR1 is GTSNPN, CDR2 SVGIG, per germline (reference sequence). CDR3 in DNA: TGTGCCCAAGACTCGAGGCCAGGGGGGCGGTCGAGGACTGAAGCTTTCTTT. It codes for CAQDSRPGGRSRTEAFF.

The chain recombines TRBV7-9 with TRBJ2-7; D not certain. The germline V and J ends were trimmed by 3 bases and 4 bases, with 7 bases remaining between them. This CDR3 is 12 amino acids long. The germline gives CDR1 SEHNR, CDR2 FQNEAQ (reference sequence). CDR3 bases: TGTGCCAGCAGCTTTAGAAAATACGAGCAGTACTTC. It is translated as CASSFRKYEQYF.

The chain carries TRBV6-5 and TRBJ2-7, with D possibly TRBD2 on 5 matching bases. The CDR3 has 14 amino acids. The germline V gene encodes CDR1 MNHEY and CDR2 SVGAGI. The ends were cut back, 6 bases at V and 4 bases at J, with 16 bases in the middle. The CDR3: CASSRAGVTYEQYF. The CDR3 DNA is TGTGCCAGCAGCCGCGCCGGGGTAACTTACGAGCAGTACTTC.

The chain links TRBV6-5 to TRBJ1-1; D not resolved. Germline assignment: CDR1 MNHEY and CDR2 SVGAGI. V was trimmed by 6 bases and J by 5 bases, leaving 13 bases between them. CDR3 length equals 13 residues. The CDR3 reads CASRDLGITEAFF. Here the CDR3 DNA reads TGTGCCAGCAGGGATTTAGGGATAACTGAAGCTTTCTTT.

This sequence joins TRBV30 and TRBJ1-2; no firm D call. Germline-derived CDR1 and CDR2 are GTSNPN and SVGIG (reference sequence). This CDR3 comprises 15 residues. V was clipped by 1 base and J by 4 bases, with 16 bases between them. CDR3 in DNA: TGTGCCTGGAGTGAGCGACCCCCGGCAATCTATGGCTACACCTTC. Translation: CAWSERPPAIYGYTF.

This clone was observed a few times. The chain joins TRBV25-1 to TRBJ1-2, with 7 bases matching TRBD1. CDR3 length: 15 amino acids. The J segment lost 2 bases and the V segment lost 2 bases, leaving 5 bases of the junction unmatched. Germline V gene data show CDR1 as MGHDK and CDR2 as SYGVNS. The CDR3 DNA reads as TGTGCCAGCAGTGAAACTGACAGGGAGAACTATGGCTACACCTTC. Amino acids: CASSETDRENYGYTF.

The chain carries TRBV23-1 and TRBJ2-5, with D possibly being TRBD2 (7 bases). TRBV23-1 is an open reading frame whose function is uncertain. Trimming left V 4 bases short and J 5 bases short, with 26 bases between. The length of the CDR3 is 18 residues. The CDR3 DNA reads as TGCGCCAGCAGTCGCCTCACCGGAAGGGGGGGCCTGGGTGAGACCCAGTACTTC. Encoded protein: CASSRLTGRGGLGETQYF.

The chain combines TRBV2 with TRBJ2-2; a weak D match, TRBD2 (5 bases). Trimming removed 4 bases at V and 7 bases at J, with 10 bases between. The CDR3 is made up of 13 amino acids. Germline V gene sequence: CDR1 SNHLY, CDR2 FYNNEI. The CDR3 region is CASSVLAGGELFF. The CDR3 DNA sequence: TGTGCCAGCAGTGTTTTGGCGGGCGGGGAGCTGTTTTTT.

The rearrangement joins TRBV7-2 to TRBJ2-1; D gene ambiguous. The CDR3 consists of 16 residues. V was pared by 5 bases and J by 0 bases, with 14 bases between. Germline V gives CDR1 SGHTA, CDR2 FQGNSA. In DNA, the CDR3 is TGTGCCAGCAGCCATAACCTAGTAAGCTCCTACAATGAGCAGTTCTTC. Encoded protein: CASSHNLVSSYNEQFF.

The genes are TRBV5-4 and TRBJ2-1, with 9 nucleotides matching TRBD1. CDR1 is SGHNT, CDR2 YYREEE, per germline (reference sequence). The CDR3 loop spans 16 amino acids. Unmatched junction bases numbered 12, after V lost 5 bases and J lost 6 bases. The CDR3 sequence: CASRLNRDRDRNEQFF. In nucleotides, the CDR3 is TGTGCCAGCAGACTGAACCGGGACAGGGACCGCAATGAGCAGTTCTTC.

As for this clone: As the CDR3 is not closed by the conserved phenylalanine or tryptophan, this likely results from a read error. The gene calls are TRBV27 and TRBJ2-7; D unclear. Germline lookup yields CDR1 MNHEY and CDR2 SMNVEV (reference sequence). This CDR3 spans 13 amino acids. Deletions cut 5 bases from V and 0 bases from J, with 8 bases between. CDR3: CASSVGSSYEQYL. The CDR3 DNA reads TGTGCCAGCAGTGTCGGAAGCTCCTACGAGCAGTACCTC.

This clone has just a few counts. This rearrangement joins TRBV7-2 to TRBJ2-7; weak D call: TRBD2 (5 bases). With 0 bases removed from V and 3 bases from J, the gap between germline ends came to 9 bases. The V gene's germline CDR1 is SGHTA and CDR2 FQGNSA. The CDR3 totals 14 residues. The DNA of the CDR3 is TGTGCCAGCAGCTTAGCCGGGATCGGCTACGAGCAGTACTTC. It yields the protein CASSLAGIGYEQYF.

This chain joins TRBV9 and TRBJ2-3; D possibly corresponds to TRBD2 (5 bases). V lost 4 bases, J lost 3 bases, and 15 bases lay in between. CDR3 size: 15 residues. Per germline, CDR1 SGDLS and CDR2 YYNGEE. DNA of the CDR3: TGTGCCAGCAGCCCCTGGGAGCCGGGGACAGATACGCAGTATTTT. Its protein product is CASSPWEPGTDTQYF.

This clone showed up just a few times. The chain uses TRBV14 and TRBJ2-1; the D is unclear. This CDR3 contains 19 residues. Germline V gene data show CDR1 as SGHDN and CDR2 as FVKESK. The ends were cut back, 1 base at V and 0 bases at J, with 19 bases in the middle. CDR3 coding DNA: TGTGCCAGCAGCCAAGGTCGGGTCTATGAGAATAACTCCTACAATGAGCAGTTCTTC. Translating it yields CASSQGRVYENNSYNEQFF.

The chain couples TRBV5-1 to TRBJ2-7; unclear D gene. The CDR3 loop spans 12 amino acids. V was shortened by 3 bases and J by 2 bases, with 6 bases between the two germline ends. Germline CDR1 and CDR2: SGHRS and YFSETQ. CDR3 nucleotides: TGCGCCAGCAGCTCTACAACCTACGAGCAGTACTTC. This gives the protein CASSSTTYEQYF.

This clone showed up just once. The chain is built from TRBV10-3 and TRBJ2-6, with D maybe TRBD1 (6 bases). The germline CDR1 and CDR2 sequences are ENHRY and SYGVKD. This CDR3 is built from 15 residues. V lost 6 bases and J 1 base, leaving 10 bases between the germline ends. CDR3 in DNA: TGTGCCATCAGCTCAGGACAGTCTGGGGCCAACGTCCTGACTTTC. It is translated as CAISSGQSGANVLTF.

The V call is TRBV29-1, the J call TRBJ1-1; TRBD1 might be the D (6 bases). Trimming removed 5 bases from V and 4 bases from J, with 14 bases in between. The CDR3 contains 13 residues. Germline assignment: CDR1 SQVTM and CDR2 ANQGSEA. The CDR3 nucleotides are TGCAGCGTTCGCAGGGGTACAGGCACTGAAGCTTTCTTT. It encodes CSVRRGTGTEAFF.

The rearrangement joins TRBV29-1 to TRBJ2-7; 10 bases map to TRBD1. Looked up from germline, CDR1 is SQVTM and CDR2 is ANQGSEA. The CDR3 length is 15 residues. Trimming cost V 2 bases and J 7 bases; bases outside gene matches: 11. CDR3: CSVEPTGGAAGEQYF. The CDR3 DNA is TGCAGCGTTGAACCGACAGGGGGCGCCGCGGGGGAGCAGTACTTC.

This clone was seen only a few times. The chain links TRBV7-2 to TRBJ2-7, with TRBD1 matching 9 bases. V lost 5 bases, J lost 6 bases, and 8 bases stayed unmatched. Per the germline V gene, CDR1 is SGHTA and CDR2 is FQGNSA. The CDR3 is made up of 14 amino acids. The DNA for the CDR3 is TGTGCCAGCAGCCTCCGGACAGGGGATGGCGAGCAGTACTTC. It yields the protein CASSLRTGDGEQYF.

The chain has TRBV5-4 and TRBJ2-3, with 8 bases lining up with TRBD1. Germline V gene lookup returns CDR1 SGHNT and CDR2 YYREEE (reference sequence). The CDR3 length is 16 residues. Trimming took 4 bases from V and 4 from J; bases not matched to a gene: 11. CDR3 protein: CASSAPPGQGADTQYF. In nucleotides, the CDR3 is TGTGCCAGCAGCGCACCCCCCGGACAGGGTGCAGATACGCAGTATTTT.

There are a few counts of this clone. This chain links TRBV29-1 with TRBJ2-5; D is possibly TRBD1 or TRBD2 (5 bases each). The CDR3 has 12 amino acids. Germline values: CDR1 SQVTM, CDR2 ANQGSEA. V dropped 8 bases and J dropped 4 bases, with 14 bases sitting between them. In DNA form, the CDR3 reads TGCAGCTCAAAGAGGGACGCAGAGACCCAGTACTTC. Its protein is CSSKRDAETQYF.

The table lists this clone with a count of one. The rearrangement joins TRBV29-1 to TRBJ1-2; no clear D. Germline CDR1 and CDR2: SQVTM and ANQGSEA. The V gene lost 0 bases and the J gene lost 0 bases, with 14 bases spanning the gap. The CDR3 covers 16 residues. The CDR3 spells CSVEDQLKAANYGYTF. As DNA, the CDR3 is TGCAGCGTTGAAGATCAATTAAAGGCAGCTAACTATGGCTACACCTTC.

The J gene is TRBJ2-1, the V gene TRBV19; D gene unclear. Germline V lookup: CDR1 LNHDA, CDR2 SQIVND (reference sequence). The CDR3 is 11 amino acids. Trimming removed 5 bases at V and 6 bases at J, with 5 bases between. CDR3 loop: CASSLANEQFF. The DNA for the CDR3 is TGTGCCAGTAGTTTAGCCAATGAGCAGTTCTTC.

The J gene is TRBJ2-1, the V gene TRBV9; the D call may be TRBD1 or TRBD2 (5 bases each). This CDR3 spans 15 amino acids. Trimming took off 4 bases at V and 8 bases at J, with 19 bases between the two ends. Germline CDR1 is SGDLS and CDR2 is YYNGEE. This chain's CDR3 is CASSLRGPLGDEQFF. The CDR3 DNA sequence: TGTGCCAGCAGCCTCCGGGGCCCCCTGGGCGATGAGCAGTTCTTC.